Each of the 6 T cell receptor beta chains below was sequenced from the same sample in a study of shared T cell receptors in the human thymus. Clones were read by immunoSEQ multiplex PCR, and TCRdb kept only the in-frame ones, dropping some. The sample lists about 710,000 clones; more than 75% were seen once. These same data were also listed under a study on human thymus T cells.

Sequences were obtained from thymocytes. These receptors all stem from a boy under two years old with a congenital heart defect.

The chain joins TRBV28 to TRBJ2-1, with a tentative D call TRBD2 (6 bases). The germline V gene has CDR1 MDHEN and CDR2 SYDVKM. Between the trimmed V and J ends, which lost 3 bases and 6 bases, there was a span of 18 bases. CDR3 length: 16 amino acids. The DNA for the CDR3 is TGTGCCAGCAGTTTGGTGCGCGCGGGACCGGCCAATGAGCAGTTCTTC. Translating gives CASSLVRAGPANEQFF.

This chain links TRBV28 with TRBJ1-3; tentative D call: TRBD1 (5 bases). This CDR3 region has 18 residues. Germline V gives CDR1 MDHEN, CDR2 SYDVKM. Trimming left V 1 base short and J 4 bases short, with 20 bases between. The CDR3 DNA sequence: TGTGCCAGCAGTTTATCTTGTAGGAGGGGTAGAGAAGGAAACACCATATATTTT. Its translation is CASSLSCRRGREGNTIYF.

This chain joins TRBV5-4 and TRBJ2-1; D is perhaps TRBD2 (5 bases). Germline values: CDR1 SGHNT, CDR2 YYREEE (reference sequence). Trimming took 4 bases from V and 5 from J, leaving 19 bases between them. There are 16 residues in the CDR3. The CDR3 spells CASSTAVGGVHNEQFF. The CDR3 DNA reads TGTGCCAGCAGCACAGCGGTAGGAGGTGTCCACAATGAGCAGTTCTTC.

The chain has TRBV27 and TRBJ2-1; 11 bases are shared with TRBD2. The CDR3 is 19 amino acids. The trim removed 0 bases at V and 9 bases at J, leaving 16 bases unmatched. The germline CDR1 and CDR2 sequences are MNHEY and SMNVEV (reference sequence). CDR3 amino acids: CASSLSPSYALAGGTEQFF. The CDR3 DNA follows: TGTGCCAGCAGTTTATCTCCGTCCTACGCGCTAGCGGGAGGCACTGAGCAGTTCTTC.

The chain links TRBV5-1 to TRBJ2-1, with TRBD2 matching 10 bases. CDR1 and CDR2 (germline): SGHRS, YFSETQ. The V segment lost 3 bases and the J segment 4 bases; nucleotides outside the gene matches: 4. The CDR3 contains 15 residues. The CDR3 nucleotides are TGCGCCAGCAGCTCCGGACTAGCGGTTTACAATGAGCAGTTCTTC. Its protein product is CASSSGLAVYNEQFF.

This sequence joins TRBV5-1 and TRBJ1-2; D might be TRBD1 (5 bases). Trimming took 3 bases from V and 4 from J, leaving 10 bases between them. The CDR3 runs 13 residues. The germline CDR1 and CDR2 sequences are SGHRS and YFSETQ. The CDR3, as DNA: TGCGCCAGCAGCTCGGACAAGTTCTATGGCTACACCTTC. Translated, it gives CASSSDKFYGYTF.